The following is a T cell receptor beta chain sequence with its context. Its antigen is unknown. No much larger clone is present one base from it, and per-base qualities are unavailable. Donors were healthy HIV-negative adults with no recently reported acute infections or vaccinations. Only Caucasian adults living in Nashville, Tennessee, USA were represented among the donors. Magnetic negative selection was used to enrich CD4+ T cells, after which naive cells were positively selected on CD45RA and the negative fraction became the memory subset. After blood collection by leukapheresis, PBMCs were isolated using Ficoll-Histopaque density gradient centrifugation and then cryopreserved in the vapor phase of liquid nitrogen. Purity and quantity of every magnetically sorted T cell population were checked by analytical flow cytometry. From each sorted fraction, genomic DNA was isolated and quantified by UV absorbance on a Nanodrop 2000c.

These data belong to a study of shared clonotypes between healthy human individuals (dated by TCRdb to about 2020). Describing the broader study: The cohort comprised a couple of women and a few men aged 18 to 49 years. For each donor, CD4 naive and CD4 memory were each run on three plates, CD8 naive on two plates, and CD8 memory on one plate. To estimate repertoire size and how much clonotype sharing occurs between individuals, the study deeply sequenced the blood TCR repertoires of several healthy adults. To increase sequencing depth and limit assay-specific biases, different laboratories used diverse techniques to prepare libraries and sequence TCR repertoires. Between about 0.94 and 8.9 billion PBMCs per donor were obtained by leukapheresis. Study-wide conclusions, independent of this receptor: Because the study included only a small number of donors, the genetic and exposure-history diversity represented was limited. Compared with non-shared clonotypes, clonotypes shared by all four sorted-subset donors had higher generation probabilities. Sampling was limited to blood, and TCR repertoires in tissue likely differ from TCR repertoires in blood. Based on pairwise subsampling, the degree of clonotype sharing among donors was expected to be affected by sequencing depth. Estimated clonotype richness was generally larger for naive than for memory subsets. When several donors were compared, the shared fraction of clonotypes was around 5% for naive CD4, around 3.6% for naive CD8, about 2.4% for memory CD4, and around 0.37% for memory CD8. Even with the large sequencing depth, rarefaction of the sorted-subset datasets indicated that sequencing was incomplete.

TCR CDR3 regions were amplified from genomic DNA by multiplex PCR using the deep immunoSEQ assay. For each cell subset, the extracted genomic DNA was distributed evenly across all wells of several immunoSEQ 96-well plates, and each plate served as one replicate. Each replicate PCR for sorted subsets received around 0.2 ug genomic DNA, equal to about 29,000 T cell genomes. The purified libraries were quantified using a Qubit 3.0 fluorometer, sized with a Bioanalyzer 2100, and then quantified again using the KAPA Library Quantification kit. A separate single-read 150-cycle Illumina NextSeq 550 flow cell was used to sequence each immunoSEQ 96-well plate. Under the source paper's analysis protocol: Because the immunoSEQ output held only junctional sequences and lacked quality scores, the filtering could not match the filtering applied to full-length reads. To assign V/J genes and CDR3, sequences were annotated against IMGT germline references using PyIR, a Python wrapper for IgBLAST v1.9. Reads were removed for weak V/J assignments (E-value above 1e-6), missing CDR3, stop codons, out-of-frame junctions, or ambiguous translated residues. V3J clonotypes were defined as sequences sharing the same inferred V gene, J gene, and CDR3 amino acid sequence. Percentage overlap between repertoires was calculated by dividing the number of shared unique clonotypes by the size of the smaller repertoire. Richness of each repertoire was evaluated using RTK rarefaction, the Chao1 estimator, and Recon v2.1 estimates of unobserved clonotypes. Generation probabilities were computed with OLGA for all TCRbeta clonotypes obtained by the gDNA method from four donors. Entries here come from immuneACCESS through TCRdb and include only in-frame sequences with V and J called. Some clones fail to appear in such tables; in the studies checked, an unresolved V gene covers under half of the shortfall, and the cause of the remainder is unknown. The V and J calls and the clone size are those of that table, but D and trimming were determined from the DNA. The sample profile shows fewer than 1.4 million clones; around 82% of them were found once. The ten largest clonotypes hold under 0.8% of the sample.

The receptor's source is a man aged 18 to 29 in good health. Some clones in this sample may be carry-over from other donors' samples. The sequencing sample was made of memory CD4+ T cells from PBMCs. Per the publication, the cell subset or site label means: CD45RA-negative fraction.

The CDR3 here reads CASSSGGGTDTQYF. The nucleotides read TGCGCCAGCAGCTCGGGGGGAGGAACAGATACGCAGTATTTT. The chain was built from TRBV5-1 and TRBJ2-3, and 7 junctional nucleotides match TRBD2. The CDR3 holds 14 amino acids from the cysteine to the phenylalanine. Only the CDR3 DNA is retained, 42 bases long and in frame from the first base. The germline V gene provides CDR1 SGHRS and CDR2 YFSETQ. For this chain, trimming is 3 bases at the V end and 3 bases at the J end, and the number of junction bases without a gene match is 4. This CDR3, with the reference TRBV5-1 and TRBJ2-3 proteins standing in past its ends, gives the full variable domain KAGVTQTPRYLIKTRGQQVTLSCSPISGHRSVSWYQQTPGQGLQFLFEYFSETQRNKGNFPGRFSGRQFSNSRSEMNVSTLELGDSALYLCASSSGGGTDTQYFGPGTRLTVL.